This T cell receptor (beta chain) was obtained from a study of shared clonotypes between healthy human individuals (dated by TCRdb to about 2020). A note on the overall study: A couple of women and a few men aged 18 to 49 years were included in the cohort. To increase sequencing depth and limit assay-specific biases, TCR repertoire library preparation and sequencing were carried out by different laboratories using diverse techniques. To estimate repertoire size and how much clonotype sharing occurs between individuals, the study deeply sequenced the blood TCR repertoires of about five healthy adults. Between about 0.85 and 8.9 billion PBMCs per donor were obtained by leukapheresis. Per donor, three plates each were used for CD4 naive and CD4 memory, two for CD8 naive, and one for CD8 memory.

In its sample, this clone was seen a few times. Its binding antigen is unknown. No much larger clone is present one base from it, and per-base qualities are unavailable. Healthy HIV-negative adults with no recently reported acute infections or vaccinations were included as donors. Every donor was a Caucasian adult residing in Nashville, Tennessee, USA. CD4+ T cells were enriched through magnetic negative selection, after which naive cells were positively selected on CD45RA and the remaining negative fraction served as the memory subset. Blood was collected by leukapheresis, and PBMCs were isolated by Ficoll-Histopaque density gradient centrifugation and then cryopreserved in liquid nitrogen vapor phase. Purity and quantity of every magnetically sorted T cell population were checked by analytical flow cytometry. Genomic DNA was isolated from every sorted fraction and measured by UV absorbance on a Nanodrop 2000c.

What the work shows at the level of the full study, not this receptor alone: Higher generation probabilities were observed for clonotypes shared by all four sorted-subset donors than for non-shared clonotypes. Even with the large sequencing depth, rarefaction of the sorted-subset datasets indicated that sequencing was incomplete. Based on pairwise subsampling, the degree of clonotype sharing among donors was expected to be affected by sequencing depth. Sampling was limited to blood, and TCR repertoires in tissue likely differ from TCR repertoires in blood. When a few donors were compared, the shared fraction of clonotypes was 5% to 6.5% for naive CD4, 3.5% to 4% for naive CD8, more than 2% for memory CD4, and 0.4% for memory CD8. Larger estimated clonotype richness was generally found for naive subsets than for memory subsets. The genetic and exposure-history diversity represented was limited by the small number of donors.

Using the deep immunoSEQ assay, multiplex PCR amplified TCR CDR3 regions from genomic DNA. Extracted genomic DNA from each cell subset was spread evenly across all wells of several immunoSEQ 96-well plates, with each plate serving as a replicate. Each replicate PCR for sorted subsets received about 0.2 ug genomic DNA, equal to 30,000 or so T cell genomes. Purified libraries were measured with a Qubit 3.0 fluorometer, size-checked on a Bioanalyzer 2100, and measured again with the KAPA Library Quantification kit. Every immunoSEQ 96-well plate was sequenced on a separate single-read 150-cycle Illumina NextSeq 550 flow cell. In the original analysis: Because the immunoSEQ output held only junctional sequences and lacked quality scores, the filtering could not match the filtering applied to full-length reads. Sequences were annotated with PyIR, a Python wrapper for IgBLAST v1.9, using IMGT germline references to assign V/J genes and CDR3. Reads were removed for weak V/J assignments (E-value above 1e-6), missing CDR3, stop codons, out-of-frame junctions, or ambiguous translated residues. V3J clonotypes were defined as sequences sharing the same inferred V gene, J gene, and CDR3 amino acid sequence. The percentage overlap between two repertoires was calculated by dividing the number of shared unique clonotypes by the size of the smaller repertoire. Repertoire richness was assessed with RTK rarefaction, the Chao1 estimator, and Recon v2.1 estimates of unobserved clonotypes. For all TCRbeta clonotypes obtained by the gDNA method from a handful of donors, generation probabilities were computed with OLGA. In its TCRdb copy, this immuneACCESS table keeps in-frame sequences only and misses some clones. Where compared with another copy, unresolved V genes explain less than half of these, and the others have no known cause. V, J and clone size reflect that table, while D and trimming were determined from the DNA. The sample data list over a million clones, and 75% to 80% of these were observed just once. The top ten hold 0.6% to 0.75% of the sample.

The CDR3 holds 15 amino acids from the cysteine to the phenylalanine. Here the CDR3 DNA is all that survives: 45 bases in frame from base 1. From V the trimming removes 8 bases and from J it removes 0 bases, while the gene matches leave 4 bases of the junction unaccounted for. The germline V gene (reference sequence) sets CDR1 to MNHEY and CDR2 to SMNVEV. This TCR came from a man aged 18 to 29 in good health. Some clones in this sample may be carry-over from other donors' samples. The V and J genes are TRBV27 and TRBJ2-6; TRBD1 fits 7 bases in the junction. The material sequenced was memory CD4+ T cells from PBMCs. The cell subset or site label here, explained by the study, means: CD45RA-negative fraction. CDR3 protein: CASGTVSSGANVLTF. In nucleotides, the sequence is TGTGCCAGCGGGACAGTGAGCTCTGGGGCCAACGTCCTGACTTTC.